The clone carrying this TCR beta chain was found once. This record comes from a study of OX40 agonist ivuxolimab in advanced cancers. Turning to the study itself: An agonistic human IgG2 monoclonal antibody against OX40 (CD134) was given.

Trimming at V came to 5 bases and at J to 2 bases, leaving 7 bases not matched to a gene. The germline V gene has CDR1 MDHEN and CDR2 SYDVKM. The CDR3 loop spans 16 amino acids. Exclusion of a patient followed from autoimmune disease history or systemic immunosuppression. On cycle 4 day 1 and cycle 7 day 1, as well as at baseline, blood was sampled. TCRdb's copy holds only in-frame clones and misses some; the assay was immunoSEQ multiplex PCR. The table includes roughly 32,000 clones, roughly 90% detected once. This receptor was obtained from an adult with an advanced solid tumor such as melanoma, head and neck, liver or kidney cancer. The specimen was CD4+ or CD8+ T cells sorted from blood, collected in a trial of the OX40 agonist ivuxolimab. The gene calls are TRBV28 and TRBJ2-3, with 10 bases fitting TRBD2. The CDR3 DNA reads as TGTGCCAGCAGTCCAGTTACTAGCGGGGTCACAGATACGCAGTATTTT. Protein: CASSPVTSGVTDTQYF.